This TCR beta chain was recorded in a study of CD8+ T cells in alopecia areata. On the study more broadly: Patients received oral tofacitinib, 5 to 10 mg twice daily, for moderate-to-severe alopecia areata.

Regarding treatment: oral pan-JAK inhibitor, 5-10 mg twice daily. Following RNA extraction, reverse transcription yielded cDNA that acted as the sequencing template. This table comes from immunoSEQ multiplex PCR, and its TCRdb copy is limited to in-frame clones, with some not included. The sample carries some 170,000 clones, about 55% recorded once. As concerns this clone: Its specificity is unknown.

General study results and limits: Many expanded lesional clones remained in scalp and blood on tofacitinib. TCRs were shared less clearly across patients than in mice, possibly for HLA-related reasons.

The clonotype was recovered from a human donor with alopecia areata. Specimen: CD8+ T cells sorted from blood, collected at week 24, from a patient treated with tofacitinib.

For the CDR3, the DNA is TGTGCCTGGACAGAACCGAACACTGAAGCTTTCTTT. Its protein is CAWTEPNTEAFF. The genes are TRBV30 and TRBJ1-1; D not resolved. The CDR3 has 12 residues. Germline V gene data show CDR1 as GTSNPN and CDR2 as SVGIG (reference sequence). Between the trimmed V and J ends, which lost 4 bases and 1 base, there was a span of 7 bases.